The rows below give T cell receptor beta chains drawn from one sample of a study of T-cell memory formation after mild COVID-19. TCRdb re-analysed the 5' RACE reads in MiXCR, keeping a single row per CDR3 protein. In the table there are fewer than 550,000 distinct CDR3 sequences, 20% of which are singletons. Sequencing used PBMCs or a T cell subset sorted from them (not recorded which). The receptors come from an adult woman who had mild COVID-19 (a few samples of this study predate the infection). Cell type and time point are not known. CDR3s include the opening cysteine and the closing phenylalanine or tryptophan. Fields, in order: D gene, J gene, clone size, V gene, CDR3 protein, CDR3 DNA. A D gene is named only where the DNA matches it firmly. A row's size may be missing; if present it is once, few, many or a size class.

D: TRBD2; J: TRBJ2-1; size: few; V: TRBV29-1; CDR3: CSVQSTTPGLAGYGGQFF; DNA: TGCAGCGTTCAGTCCACGACCCCGGGACTAGCGGGGTATGGGGGGCAGTTCTTC
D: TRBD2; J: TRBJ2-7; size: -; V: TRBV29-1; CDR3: CSVAMSMGLAGAPASYEQYF; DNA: TGCAGCGTTGCAATGTCCATGGGACTAGCGGGAGCCCCCGCCTCCTACGAGCAGTACTTC
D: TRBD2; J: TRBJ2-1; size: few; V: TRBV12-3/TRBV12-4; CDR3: CASRQTSGGAASEQFF; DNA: TGTGCCAGCAGGCAGACTAGCGGGGGGGCCGCGAGTGAGCAGTTCTTC
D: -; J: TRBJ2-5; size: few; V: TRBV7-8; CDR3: CASSLASEETQYF; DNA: TGTGCCAGCAGCTTAGCTTCAGAAGAGACCCAGTACTTC
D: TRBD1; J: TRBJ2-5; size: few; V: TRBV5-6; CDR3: CASSLVGGGEETQYF; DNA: TGTGCCAGCAGCTTGGTAGGGGGCGGAGAAGAGACCCAGTACTTC
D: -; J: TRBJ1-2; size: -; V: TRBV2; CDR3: CASSEAPGGAYGYTF; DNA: TGTGCCAGCAGTGAAGCACCAGGCGGGGCCTATGGCTACACCTTC
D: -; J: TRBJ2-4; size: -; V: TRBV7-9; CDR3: CASSLAGGREFSDF; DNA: TGTGCCAGCAGCTTAGCGGGTGGCAGGGAGTTTAGTGACTTC
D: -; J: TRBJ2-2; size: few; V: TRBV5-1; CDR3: CASSLVKNTGELFF; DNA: TGCGCCAGCAGCTTGGTCAAGAACACCGGGGAGCTGTTTTTT
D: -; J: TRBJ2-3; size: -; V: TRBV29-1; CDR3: CSVSAGSPDTQYF; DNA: TGCAGCGTTAGTGCAGGGAGCCCAGATACGCAGTATTTT
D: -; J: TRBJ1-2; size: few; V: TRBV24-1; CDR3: CATSDQDGKHYGYTF; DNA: TGTGCCACCAGTGATCAAGACGGGAAACACTATGGCTACACCTTC
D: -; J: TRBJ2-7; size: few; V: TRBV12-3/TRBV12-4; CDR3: CASSLGGSSRTEQYF; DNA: TGTGCCAGCAGTTTAGGAGGGTCTTCCAGGACCGAGCAGTACTTC
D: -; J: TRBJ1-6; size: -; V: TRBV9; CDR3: CASSVGPGQGSPLHF; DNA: TGTGCCAGCAGCGTAGGGCCAGGGCAGGGTTCACCCCTCCACTTT
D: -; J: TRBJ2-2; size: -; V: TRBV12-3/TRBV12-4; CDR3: CASSFGLRAGELFF; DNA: TGTGCCAGCAGTTTCGGGTTGAGGGCCGGGGAGCTGTTTTTT
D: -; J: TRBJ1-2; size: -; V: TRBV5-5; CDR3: CASSLVAGPNDYGYTF; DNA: TGTGCCAGCAGCTTGGTTGCTGGGCCAAACGACTATGGCTACACCTTC
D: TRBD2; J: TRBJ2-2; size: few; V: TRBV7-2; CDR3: CASSERGGPGELFF; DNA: TGTGCCAGCAGCGAGCGGGGGGGTCCCGGGGAGCTGTTTTTT